This T cell receptor (beta chain) is from a study of shared clonotypes between healthy human individuals. Overall study results and limits: Compared with memory subsets, naive subsets generally had larger estimated richness. Several donors shared around 5.2% of their naive CD4 clonotypes. An expected dependence of interdonor clonotype sharing on sequencing depth was noted.

Some clones are missing from TCRdb's copy, which holds only in-frame ones; the method was immunoSEQ multiplex PCR. Of roughly 1 million clones listed, approximately 80% are singletons. A CD45RA+ naive subset and a CD45RA-negative memory subset were split from CD4+ cells. The CDR3 has 13 residues. CDR1 and CDR2 (germline): SGHVS, FQNEAQ. Trimming cost V 8 bases and J 0 bases, with 7 bases left between them. This clone was observed a few times. Its antigen is not known. Sequencing was carried out using memory CD4+ T cells from PBMCs. Regarding subset: CD45RA-negative fraction. The origin of this receptor is a man aged 18 to 29 in good health. Some clones in this sample may be carry-over from other donors' samples. The chain employs TRBV7-8 and TRBJ2-2; D not resolved. CDR3 sequence reads: CASESTNTGELFF. The CDR3, as DNA: TGTGCCAGCGAATCGACGAACACCGGGGAGCTGTTTTTT.